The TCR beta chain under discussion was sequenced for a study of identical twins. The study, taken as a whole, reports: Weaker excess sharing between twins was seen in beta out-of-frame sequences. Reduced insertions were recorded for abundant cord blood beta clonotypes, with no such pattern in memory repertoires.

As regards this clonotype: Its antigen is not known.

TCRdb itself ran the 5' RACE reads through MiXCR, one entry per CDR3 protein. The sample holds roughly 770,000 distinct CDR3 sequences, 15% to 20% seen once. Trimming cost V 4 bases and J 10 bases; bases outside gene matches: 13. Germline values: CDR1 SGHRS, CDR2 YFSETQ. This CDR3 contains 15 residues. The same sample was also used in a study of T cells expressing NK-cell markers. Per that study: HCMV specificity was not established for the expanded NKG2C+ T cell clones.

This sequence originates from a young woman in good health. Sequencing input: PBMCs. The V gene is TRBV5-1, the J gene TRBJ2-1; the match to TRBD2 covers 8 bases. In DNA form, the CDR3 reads TGCGCCAGCAGCCCGGTGGGTAGCGGGAACCCCGAGCAGTTCTTC. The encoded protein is CASSPVGSGNPEQFF.